This passage covers 14 T cell receptor beta chains from one sample sequenced in a study of identical twins. TCRdb re-derived calls from the 5' RACE reads in MiXCR, one entry per CDR3 protein. Found here are some 660,000 distinct CDR3 sequences, 8.6% of them singletons; the top ten hold 0.85% to 1%. The same sample was also studied in work on yellow fever vaccine responses in identical twins.

The sequenced sample was PBMCs. These receptors all stem from a woman younger than 30 in good health.

To note about this clonotype: A single base separates this from a much larger clone, so it may be a read error. This chain links TRBV7-2 with TRBJ1-2; the match to TRBD1 covers 8 bases. Germline CDR1 is SGHTA and CDR2 is FQGNSA. Germline trimming cut 1 base from V and 4 bases from J; bases unmatched to any gene: 2. This CDR3 has 14 residues. DNA of the CDR3: TGTGCCAGCAGCTTAGAAGACAGGGGCTATGGCTACACCTTC. It specifies CASSLEDRGYGYTF.

This clonotype was detected ten times or more. The chain uses TRBV7-6 and TRBJ2-5; TRBD1 agrees at 10 bases. V was clipped by 9 bases and J by 4 bases; unmatched bases: 5. The CDR3 is 13 amino acids. Germline loops: CDR1 SGHVS, CDR2 FNYEAQ. CDR3 in amino acids: CASTGTGVETQYF. The CDR3 region has the DNA TGTGCCAGTACCGGGACAGGGGTAGAGACCCAGTACTTC.

The sample holds many counts of this clonotype. The chain has TRBV4-3 and TRBJ2-5; D may be TRBD1 (6 bases). V was pared by 0 bases and J by 0 bases, with 8 bases between. The germline V gene encodes CDR1 LGHNA and CDR2 YSLEER. The CDR3 runs to 15 residues. CDR3: CASSQEGGDQETQYF. In DNA form, the CDR3 reads TGCGCCAGCAGCCAAGAAGGGGGAGACCAAGAGACCCAGTACTTC.

The chain has TRBV7-9 and TRBJ2-1; D gene unclear. Germline assignment: CDR1 SEHNR and CDR2 FQNEAQ (reference sequence). V dropped 1 base and J dropped 8 bases, with 9 bases sitting between them. This CDR3 is 13 amino acids long. The CDR3 DNA reads TGTGCCAGCAGCTTAGTGCCGCTCGATGAGCAGTTCTTC. Translation gives CASSLVPLDEQFF.

This clonotype was seen more than once but under ten times. The V gene is TRBV12-3 or TRBV12-4, the J gene TRBJ2-7, with 7 bases identical to TRBD1. Trimming cost V 5 bases and J 3 bases; bases outside gene matches: 13. This CDR3 spans 16 amino acids. In DNA, the CDR3 is TGTGCCAGCAGTGTAGACAGGGTTCAGTCGGACTACGAGCAGTACTTC. Translated: CASSVDRVQSDYEQYF.

The table lists this clonotype with a few counts. The V gene is TRBV7-9, the J gene TRBJ2-1; no firm D call. The CDR3 is 13 amino acids. Germline V gene sequence: CDR1 SEHNR, CDR2 FQNEAQ (reference sequence). V was trimmed by 3 bases and J by 4 bases, leaving 7 bases between them. CDR3 coding DNA: TGTGCCAGCAGCTTTGACACGTACAATGAGCAGTTCTTC. This translates into CASSFDTYNEQFF.

This clonotype turned up a few times. The genes are TRBV5-6 and TRBJ2-7, with TRBD1 as a possible D gene (5 bases). V shed 3 bases and J shed 3 bases, with 7 bases lying between them. The CDR3 spans 12 residues. From germline, CDR1 is SGHDT and CDR2 YYEEEE. As DNA, the CDR3 is TGTGCCAGCAGCTCGGACAACTACGAGCAGTACTTC. It translates to CASSSDNYEQYF.

J is TRBJ1-2 and V is TRBV25-1, with a tentative D call TRBD1 (5 bases). Per germline, CDR1 MGHDK and CDR2 SYGVNS. CDR3 length equals 16 residues. The V end lost 3 bases, the J end lost 6 bases, and 20 bases lay between the germline ends. CDR3: CASSDVGVYIRDGYTF. The CDR3 DNA follows: TGTGCCAGCAGTGATGTGGGGGTATACATCAGGGATGGCTACACCTTC.

This clonotype turned up a few times. The chain recombines TRBV28 with TRBJ2-1; D might be TRBD1 (7 bases). The CDR3 extends over 15 amino acids. Trimming cost V 7 bases and J 5 bases, with 18 bases left between them. Germline V gene lookup returns CDR1 MDHEN and CDR2 SYDVKM. CDR3 DNA: TGTGCCAGCAACTATGCGGGACAGCCCCACAATGAGCAGTTCTTC. This sequence encodes CASNYAGQPHNEQFF. Together with reference TRBV28 and TRBJ2-1, the CDR3 gives the full variable domain: DVKVTQSSRYLVKRTGEKVFLECVQDMDHENMFWYRQDPGLGLRLIYFSYDVKMKEKGDIPEGYSVSREKKERFSLILESASTNQTSMYLCASNYAGQPHNEQFFGPGTRLTVL.

This clonotype was seen repeatedly, ten times or more. The rearrangement uses TRBV24-1 and TRBJ2-7; TRBD2 matches 11 bases. This CDR3 is built from 18 residues. Germline V gene sequence: CDR1 KGHDR, CDR2 SFDVKD. V dropped 2 bases and J dropped 4; count of bases not matched to a gene: 12. The CDR3 protein is CATSDSPGTSGRPYEQYF. In DNA form, the CDR3 reads TGTGCCACCAGTGATTCACCCGGGACTAGCGGACGGCCGTACGAGCAGTACTTC.

This clonotype was found many times. The V gene is TRBV27, the J gene TRBJ2-3; tentative D call: TRBD2 (6 bases). The CDR3 sequence is 15 residues long. Germline-derived CDR1 and CDR2 are MNHEY and SMNVEV (reference sequence). V dropped 3 bases and J dropped 2 bases, with 12 bases sitting between them. CDR3 sequence: CASSLEGISTDTQYF. The DNA for the CDR3 is TGTGCCAGCAGTTTGGAGGGGATCTCCACAGATACGCAGTATTTT.

This clonotype was picked up a small number of times. V and J are TRBV5-1 and TRBJ1-6; a weak D match, TRBD1 (5 bases). V was clipped by 3 bases and J by 5 bases, with 18 bases between them. The CDR3 has 17 amino acids. Per the germline V gene, CDR1 is SGHRS and CDR2 is YFSETQ. The chain's CDR3 is CASSSTGTPLNNSPLHF. CDR3 DNA sequence: TGCGCCAGCAGCTCGACCGGGACCCCGCTTAATAATTCACCCCTCCACTTT.

This clonotype was recorded at least ten times. The genes are TRBV20-1 and TRBJ2-7; D call uncertain. Germline lookup yields CDR1 DFQATT and CDR2 SNEGSKA (reference sequence). The CDR3 sequence is 12 residues long. In nucleotides, the CDR3 is TGCAGCGAGACGGTCATTACCTACGAGCAGTACTTC. This gives the protein CSETVITYEQYF.

The table lists this clonotype with many counts. This sequence joins TRBV28 and TRBJ1-1; TRBD1 agrees at 7 bases. The CDR3 runs 13 residues. Germline V gives CDR1 MDHEN, CDR2 SYDVKM. Losses at the gene ends were 5 bases for V and 5 bases for J; bases not matched to a gene: 5. Here the CDR3 reads CASSRTGVTEAFF. The CDR3 nucleotides read TGTGCCAGCAGTCGTACAGGGGTTACTGAAGCTTTCTTT.